This TCR beta chain was identified in a study of blood T cell repertoires in COVID-19. This clone has more than one count but fewer than ten. Libraries were prepared by immunoSEQ multiplex PCR; TCRdb keeps only in-frame clonotypes and omits some of them. The data hold about 230,000 clones, with approximately 82% observed a single time. CDR3 length: 16 amino acids. With V trimmed by 1 base and J by 8 bases, 9 bases remained unmatched. The germline CDR1 and CDR2 sequences are SEHNR and FQNEAQ (reference sequence). The receptor comes from a man aged 40-55 years who had recovered from COVID-19. The chain carries TRBV7-9 and TRBJ1-4; 8 nucleotides line up with TRBD1. The sequenced sample was peripheral blood. The CDR3 bases are TGTGCCAGCAGCTTAGAGATCTGGACAGGGAAAGAAAAACTGTTTTTT. Protein sequence: CASSLEIWTGKEKLFF. Combining the CDR3 with reference TRBV7-9 and TRBJ1-4 gives the whole variable domain DTGVSQNPRHKITKRGQNVTFRCDPISEHNRLYWYRQTLGQGPEFLTYFQNEAQLEKSRLLSDRFSAERPKGSFSTLEIQRTEQGDSAMYLCASSLEIWTGKEKLFFGSGTQLSVL.